The 25 T cell receptor beta chains listed next were all sequenced from one sample in a study of OX40 agonist ivuxolimab in advanced cancers. Sequenced by immunoSEQ multiplex PCR; TCRdb stores in-frame clones only, minus some. Of about 85,000 clones listed, around 80% are singletons. This specimen was CD4+ or CD8+ T cells sorted from blood, taken in a trial of the OX40 agonist ivuxolimab. The receptors stem from an adult with an advanced solid tumor such as melanoma, head and neck, liver or kidney cancer.

This chain links TRBV4-2 with TRBJ2-2; D unclear. Deletions cut 4 bases from V and 7 bases from J, with 10 bases between. The CDR3 is made up of 13 amino acids. Germline CDR1 is LGHNA and CDR2 is YNFKEQ. This CDR3 is CASSLLINGELFF. In DNA, the CDR3 is TGTGCCAGCAGCCTCCTAATAAACGGGGAGCTGTTTTTT.

Written as DNA, the CDR3 is TGTGCCTGGAGCGGGACTGGAAACACCATATATTTT. This encodes CAWSGTGNTIYF. V usage is TRBV30 and J usage is TRBJ1-3; D unresolved. CDR3 length: 12 residues. The V end lost 3 bases, the J end lost 2 bases, and 5 bases lay between the germline ends. Germline CDR1 GTSNPN, CDR2 SVGIG (reference sequence).

V and J are TRBV6-1 and TRBJ2-2, with D unclear. Germline values: CDR1 MNHNS, CDR2 SASEGT. Trimming shortened V by 4 bases and J by 5 bases, and 17 bases separated the two germline ends. This CDR3 is built from 16 residues. CDR3 DNA sequence: TGTGCCAGCAGTGCCCGTTGGGCTAGTTCAACCGGGGAGCTGTTTTTT. It translates to CASSARWASSTGELFF.

V gene TRBV7-6 combines with J gene TRBJ1-2, with TRBD1 as a possible D gene (5 bases). CDR1 and CDR2 from the germline V gene are SGHVS and FNYEAQ. V was cut by 2 bases and J by 2 bases, with 6 bases left in between. CDR3 length equals 13 residues. CDR3 bases: TGTGCCAGCAGCTTAAACAGGAACTATGGCTACACCTTC. It translates to CASSLNRNYGYTF.

This chain uses TRBV6-4 with TRBJ2-2, with 8 bases fitting TRBD1. V lost 4 bases to trimming and J lost 5 bases; unmatched junction nucleotides: 12. The CDR3 contains 17 residues. CDR1 and CDR2 (germline): MRHNA, SNTAGT. DNA for the CDR3: TGTGCCAGCAGTGGGGCCGTGACAGGGGATTTGACCGGGGAGCTGTTTTTT. Residues: CASSGAVTGDLTGELFF.

V and J are TRBV28 and TRBJ2-7; no reliable D call. The CDR3 is 10 residues long. V lost 10 bases and J lost 4, with 8 bases in between. From germline, CDR1 is MDHEN and CDR2 SYDVKM. CDR3 sequence reads: CATLLYEQYF. The CDR3 DNA is TGTGCCACTCTTCTTTACGAGCAGTACTTC.

The chain employs TRBV27 and TRBJ2-1; TRBD1 might be the D (6 bases). The CDR3 is 15 amino acids. CDR1 MNHEY and CDR2 SMNVEV come from the germline V gene (reference sequence). V was shortened by 4 bases and J by 4 bases, with 14 bases between the two germline ends. CDR3 nucleotide sequence: TGTGCCAGCAGTTCTTCCGGGACACCATACAATGAGCAGTTCTTC. It codes for CASSSSGTPYNEQFF.

CDR3 sequence: CASSFGLGDSNQPQHF. Here the CDR3 DNA reads TGCGCCAGCAGCTTTGGTTTAGGGGATAGCAATCAGCCCCAGCATTTT. The rearrangement joins TRBV5-1 to TRBJ1-5; D is perhaps TRBD1 (5 bases). Germline V gene lookup returns CDR1 SGHRS and CDR2 YFSETQ. V was pared by 2 bases and J by 0 bases, with 12 bases between. The CDR3 is 16 residues long.

This clone appeared a single time. The chain links TRBV28 to TRBJ2-3; D is uncertain. In germline, CDR1 is MDHEN, CDR2 SYDVKM. The CDR3 has 14 amino acids. V lost 4 bases and J lost 6, with 14 bases in between. DNA for the CDR3: TGTGCCAGCAGTTCTGGGTGGGGTTCTGATACGCAGTATTTT. It yields the protein CASSSGWGSDTQYF. The variable domain in full, with the rest retrieved from reference TRBV28 and TRBJ2-3, is DVKVTQSSRYLVKRTGEKVFLECVQDMDHENMFWYRQDPGLGLRLIYFSYDVKMKEKGDIPEGYSVSREKKERFSLILESASTNQTSMYLCASSSGWGSDTQYFGPGTRLTVL.

Concerning this clone: At one end the junction does not follow the germline gene, possibly because of a read error. This rearrangement joins TRBV7-7 to TRBJ2-1, with 9 positions matching TRBD2. The CDR3 has 14 amino acids. Germline CDR1 reads SSHAT; CDR2 reads FNYEAQ (reference sequence). CDR3 DNA: TGTGCTAGCAGCTTAGCGGGGGCCTACAATGAGCAGTTCTTC. Translating gives CASSLAGAYNEQFF.

The chain combines TRBV9 with TRBJ1-5; the D gene is possibly TRBD1 (6 bases). Germline V gene sequence: CDR1 SGDLS, CDR2 YYNGEE. This CDR3 is built from 15 residues. V gave up 4 bases and J gave up 1 base, with 12 bases separating them. This CDR3 is CASSSGVVSNQPQHF. In DNA form, the CDR3 reads TGTGCCAGCAGCTCAGGGGTAGTAAGCAATCAGCCCCAGCATTTT. Supplemented by reference TRBV9 and TRBJ1-5, the full variable domain reads DSGVTQTPKHLITATGQRVTLRCSPRSGDLSVYWYQQSLDQGLQFLIQYYNGEERAKGNILERFSAQQFPDLHSELNLSSLELGDSALYFCASSSGVVSNQPQHFGDGTRLSIL.

The chain couples TRBV19 to TRBJ2-1; 9 positions agree with TRBD1. The length of the CDR3 is 15 residues. The germline gives CDR1 LNHDA, CDR2 SQIVND (reference sequence). Trimming took 7 bases from V and 5 from J; bases not matched to a gene: 9. CDR3 nucleotide sequence: TGTGCCAGTACTAAACAGGGGGCGTTCGACAATGAGCAGTTCTTC. It specifies CASTKQGAFDNEQFF.

The chain uses TRBV27 and TRBJ2-7; D may be TRBD1 (6 bases). Germline loops: CDR1 MNHEY, CDR2 SMNVEV (reference sequence). The V gene lost 5 bases and the J gene lost 4 bases, with 12 bases spanning the gap. The CDR3 totals 13 residues. The DNA for the CDR3 is TGTGCCAGCAGTCACAGGGATGGATACGAGCAGTACTTC. It codes for CASSHRDGYEQYF.

A few counts support this clone. The rearrangement uses TRBV18 and TRBJ2-7; D unresolved. Trimming took 4 bases from V and 0 from J, leaving 7 bases between them. The CDR3 has 13 amino acids. Germline lookup yields CDR1 KGHSH and CDR2 LQKENI. The chain's CDR3 is CASSLGSSYEQYV. The CDR3 nucleotides read TGTGCCAGCTCACTGGGATCCTCCTACGAGCAGTACGTC.

The chain recombines TRBV5-4 with TRBJ2-7; D remains unclear. The CDR3 is 14 amino acids. Germline loops: CDR1 SGHNT, CDR2 YYREEE (reference sequence). Trimming pared 2 bases from V and 3 bases from J, leaving 12 bases between. The CDR3 spells CASSFGARIYEQYF. The CDR3 nucleotides read TGTGCCAGCAGCTTTGGTGCCAGGATCTACGAGCAGTACTTC.

This clone has just a few counts. This rearrangement joins TRBV11-2 to TRBJ1-5, with D perhaps TRBD1 (6 bases). This CDR3 is built from 13 residues. V gave up 5 bases and J gave up 7 bases, with 12 bases separating them. Germline CDR1 is SGHAT and CDR2 is FQNNGV. The DNA for the CDR3 is TGTGCCAGCAGCACGAACAGGGCGCAGCCCCAGCATTTT. Amino acid sequence: CASSTNRAQPQHF.

The chain carries TRBV21-1 and TRBJ1-5; TRBD1, the table's D call, lacks a check against the DNA. TRBV21-1 has pseudogene status. CDR3 length equals 12 residues. DNA for the CDR3: TGTGCCAGCCACAGGCCCAATCAGCCCCAGCATTTT. This translates into CASHRPNQPQHF.

This clone was found once. The chain couples TRBV10-3 to TRBJ2-1, with 9 bases matching TRBD1. Per the germline V gene, CDR1 is ENHRY and CDR2 is SYGVKD. This CDR3 region has 15 residues. V was pared by 4 bases and J by 7 bases, with 8 bases of the junction left unmatched. DNA of the CDR3: TGTGCCATCAGTGCCGGGACAGGGAGGGTTAATGAGCAGTTCTTC. Translated, it gives CAISAGTGRVNEQFF.

The genes are TRBV27 and TRBJ1-2; no clear D gene. The germline gives CDR1 MNHEY, CDR2 SMNVEV (reference sequence). V was clipped by 0 bases and J by 7 bases, with 12 bases between them. The CDR3 spans 14 residues. CDR3 DNA sequence: TGTGCCAGCAGTTTATCCCCAGCGCTCACTGGCTACACCTTC. It encodes CASSLSPALTGYTF.

Comment on this clone: Other DNA sequences in this sample translate to the same CDR3. The V and J genes are TRBV18 and TRBJ2-5, with D tentatively TRBD2 (6 bases). This CDR3 is built from 13 residues. The germline V gene encodes CDR1 KGHSH and CDR2 LQKENI. Trimming shortened V by 4 bases and J by 2 bases, and 8 bases separated the two germline ends. CDR3 DNA: TGTGCCAGCTCACAGGGACTTCAAGAGACCCAGTACTTC. It codes for CASSQGLQETQYF.

V and J are TRBV7-9 and TRBJ2-7, with 8 bases aligning to TRBD1. Trimming at V came to 8 bases and at J to 2 bases, leaving 5 bases not matched to a gene. Germline lookup yields CDR1 SEHNR and CDR2 FQNEAQ (reference sequence). The CDR3 length is 13 residues. CDR3 loop: CASGQGNAYEQYV. CDR3 sequence (DNA): TGTGCCAGCGGACAGGGAAATGCCTACGAGCAGTACGTC.

The chain joins TRBV5-1 to TRBJ1-2; D is possibly TRBD1 (6 bases). The CDR3 spans 14 residues. Looked up from germline, CDR1 is SGHRS and CDR2 is YFSETQ. The V and J ends lost 6 bases and 1 base respectively, with 13 bases between them. The CDR3 DNA reads as TGCGCCAGCACCAGGGGCGCGAATAACTATGGCTACACCTTC. Encoded protein: CASTRGANNYGYTF.

V and J are TRBV2 and TRBJ2-3; possible D gene TRBD2, 5 bases. Germline CDR1 and CDR2: SNHLY and FYNNEI. The CDR3 contains 14 residues. Deletions cut 7 bases from V and 0 bases from J, with 11 bases between. The DNA of the CDR3 is TGTGCCAGCACTCAGCGGCTCAGCACAGATACGCAGTATTTT. Translating it yields CASTQRLSTDTQYF.

V is TRBV27 and J is TRBJ2-2; TRBD1 might be the D (6 bases). The CDR3 runs 15 residues. V shed 5 bases and J shed 6 bases, with 16 bases lying between them. From germline, CDR1 is MNHEY and CDR2 SMNVEV (reference sequence). The CDR3 bases are TGTGCCAGCAGTCCGTTCCTTACAGGGCCCGGGGAGCTGTTTTTT. Protein: CASSPFLTGPGELFF.

This chain uses TRBV11-2 with TRBJ2-5; 7 nucleotides align to TRBD1. V gave up 1 base and J gave up 4 bases; unmatched junction bases: 6. The CDR3 contains 15 residues. CDR1 is SGHAT and CDR2 is FQNNGV in the germline V gene. The CDR3 loop reads CASSLGDSWRETQYF. The CDR3 coding sequence is TGTGCCAGCAGCTTAGGGGACAGCTGGAGAGAGACCCAGTACTTC.